This T cell receptor beta chain comes out of a study of cytomegalovirus exposure and HLA in healthy donors. J lost 8 bases, V lost 3 bases, and 10 bases had no gene match. This CDR3 has 15 residues. Germline V lookup: CDR1 PRHDT, CDR2 FYEKMQ (reference sequence). PCR amplification relied on 60 Vbeta primers (plus 13 Jbeta primers). Sequencing was performed with immunoSEQ multiplex PCR; in TCRdb, only in-frame clones are kept and a portion is missing. The data hold some 91,000 clones, with around four fifths observed a single time. The sequence derives from a middle-aged man in good health and CMV-seropositive. What was sequenced was PBMCs. The gene calls are TRBV13 and TRBJ1-2; 9 bases line up with TRBD1. Here the CDR3 DNA reads TGTGCCAGCAGCTTTACCGGGACAGGGCTTCGCGGCTACACCTTC. It specifies CASSFTGTGLRGYTF.